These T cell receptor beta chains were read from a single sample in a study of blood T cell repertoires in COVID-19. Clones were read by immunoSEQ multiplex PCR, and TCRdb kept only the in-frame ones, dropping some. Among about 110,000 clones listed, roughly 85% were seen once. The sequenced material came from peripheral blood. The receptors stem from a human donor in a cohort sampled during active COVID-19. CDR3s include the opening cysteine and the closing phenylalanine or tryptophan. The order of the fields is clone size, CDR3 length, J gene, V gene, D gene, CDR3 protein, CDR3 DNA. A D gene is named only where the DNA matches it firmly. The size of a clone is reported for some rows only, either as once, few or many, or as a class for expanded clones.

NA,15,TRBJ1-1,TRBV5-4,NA,CASSWEGARSTEAFF,TGTGCCAGCAGCTGGGAGGGTGCCCGGAGCACTGAAGCTTTCTTT
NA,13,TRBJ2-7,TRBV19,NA,CASSQGGAYEQYF,TGTGCCAGTAGTCAGGGGGGAGCGTACGAGCAGTACTTC
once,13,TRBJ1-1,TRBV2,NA,CARTLGANTEAFF,TGTGCCAGGACCCTGGGCGCAAACACTGAAGCTTTCTTT
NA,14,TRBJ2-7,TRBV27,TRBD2,CASSLLAGTYEQYF,TGTGCCAGCAGTTTACTAGCGGGGACCTACGAGCAGTACTTC
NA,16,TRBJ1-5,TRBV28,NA,CASSLGTFIGYQPQHF,TGTGCCAGCAGCTTAGGGACTTTCATTGGGTATCAGCCCCAGCATTTT
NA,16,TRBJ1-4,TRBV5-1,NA,CASSSQGVSTNEKLFF,TGCGCCAGCAGCTCTCAAGGGGTTTCAACTAATGAAAAACTGTTTTTT
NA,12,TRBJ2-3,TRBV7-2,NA,CASSFFADTQYF,TGTGCCAGCAGCTTCTTCGCGGATACGCAGTATTTT
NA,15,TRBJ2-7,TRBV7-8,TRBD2,CASSSASGRAHEQYF,TGTGCCAGCAGCTCCGCTAGCGGGAGGGCACACGAGCAGTACTTC
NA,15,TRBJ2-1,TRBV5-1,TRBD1,CASSLRDRGGDEQFF,TGCGCCAGCAGCTTACGGGACAGGGGGGGCGATGAGCAGTTCTTC
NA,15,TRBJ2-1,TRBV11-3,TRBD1,CASSLRTGAYNEQFF,TGTGCCAGCAGCTTAAGGACAGGGGCCTACAATGAGCAGTTCTTC
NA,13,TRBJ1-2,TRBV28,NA,CASSLVGGGGYTF,TGTGCCAGCAGTTTAGTCGGGGGGGGCGGCTACACCTTC
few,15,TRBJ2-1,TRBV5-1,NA,CASSLGRGRMSEQFF,TGCGCCAGCAGCTTGGGGAGGGGGCGCATGAGTGAGCAGTTCTTC
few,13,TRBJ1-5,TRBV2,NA,CASSSAGFQPQHF,TGTGCCAGCTCCTCGGCGGGTTTTCAGCCCCAGCATTTT
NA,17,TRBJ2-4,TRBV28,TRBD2,CASSLASGGLAKNIQYF,TGTGCCAGCAGTTTAGCTAGCGGGGGACTAGCCAAAAACATTCAGTACTTC
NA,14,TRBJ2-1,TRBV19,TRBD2,CASSLGTSVNEQFF,TGTGCCAGTAGTCTTGGGACTAGCGTCAATGAGCAGTTCTTC
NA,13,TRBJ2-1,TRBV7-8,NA,CASSLALGNEQFF,TGTGCCAGCAGCTTAGCGCTAGGCAATGAGCAGTTCTTC
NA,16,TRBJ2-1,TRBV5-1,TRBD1,CASSLAAGTVYNEQFF,TGCGCCAGCAGCTTGGCCGCCGGGACAGTGTACAATGAGCAGTTCTTC
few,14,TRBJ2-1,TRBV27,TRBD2,CASSRTSGTNEQFF,TGTGCCAGCAGTCGGACTAGCGGGACCAATGAGCAGTTCTTC
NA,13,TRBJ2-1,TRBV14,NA,CASSQYGGNEQFF,TGTGCCAGCAGCCAATATGGGGGGAATGAGCAGTTCTTC
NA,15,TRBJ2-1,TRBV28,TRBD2,CASSWAGVAYNEQFF,TGTGCCAGCAGTTGGGCGGGAGTTGCCTACAATGAGCAGTTCTTC
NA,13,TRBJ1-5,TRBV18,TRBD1,CASSPPGQGPQHF,TGTGCCAGCTCACCACCGGGACAGGGGCCCCAGCATTTT
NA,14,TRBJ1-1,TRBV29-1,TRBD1,CSVVFWTGGTEAFF,TGCAGCGTTGTCTTCTGGACAGGGGGCACTGAAGCTTTCTTT
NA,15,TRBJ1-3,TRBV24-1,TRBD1,CATSDPTGPGNTIYF,TGTGCCACCAGTGACCCGACAGGGCCCGGAAACACCATATATTTT
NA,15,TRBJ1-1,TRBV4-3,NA,CASSQLTGLETEAFF,TGCGCCAGCAGCCAACTAACAGGGCTAGAGACTGAAGCTTTCTTT
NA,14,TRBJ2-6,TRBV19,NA,CASTELSGANVLTF,TGTGCCAGTACCGAGCTCTCTGGGGCCAACGTCCTGACTTTC
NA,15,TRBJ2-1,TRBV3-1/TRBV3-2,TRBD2,CASSLNSGRVNEQFF,TGTGCCAGCAGCCTTAATAGCGGGAGGGTTAATGAGCAGTTCTTC
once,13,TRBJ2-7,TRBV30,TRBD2,CAWGVAGPYEQYF,TGTGCCTGGGGGGTAGCGGGACCCTACGAGCAGTACTTC
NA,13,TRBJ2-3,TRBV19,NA,CASSIGLTDTQYF,TGTGCCAGTAGTATAGGTCTCACAGATACGCAGTATTTT
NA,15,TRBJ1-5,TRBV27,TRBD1,CASRLGTGGNQPQHF,TGTGCCAGCAGGCTAGGGACAGGGGGCAATCAGCCCCAGCATTTT
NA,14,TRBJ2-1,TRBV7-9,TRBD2,CAGKSGGALGEQFF,TGTGCCGGAAAAAGCGGGGGGGCCCTTGGTGAGCAGTTCTTC
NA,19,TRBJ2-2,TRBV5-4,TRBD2,CASSRQFLAGGPDTGELFF,TGTGCCAGCAGCCGCCAATTCCTAGCGGGAGGGCCCGACACCGGGGAGCTGTTTTTT
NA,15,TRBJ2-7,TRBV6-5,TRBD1,CASSFLGQGEYEQYF,TGTGCCAGCAGTTTCCTCGGACAGGGCGAGTACGAGCAGTACTTC
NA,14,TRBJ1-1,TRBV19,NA,CASSIDLGSTEAFF,TGTGCCAGTAGTATAGATCTAGGGAGCACTGAAGCTTTCTTT
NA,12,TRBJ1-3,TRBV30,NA,CALREVGNTIYF,TGTGCCTTGAGGGAGGTCGGAAACACCATATATTTT
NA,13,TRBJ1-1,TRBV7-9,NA,CASSPRGPTEAFF,TGTGCCAGCAGTCCCAGGGGTCCCACTGAAGCTTTCTTT
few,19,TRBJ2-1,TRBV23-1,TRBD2,CASSQSASREGPRRNEQFF,TGCGCCAGCAGTCAATCGGCGTCACGGGAGGGCCCAAGAAGGAATGAGCAGTTCTTC
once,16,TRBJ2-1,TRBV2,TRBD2,CASSELGGGSYNEQFF,TGTGCCAGCAGTGAACTCGGGGGAGGGTCCTACAATGAGCAGTTCTTC
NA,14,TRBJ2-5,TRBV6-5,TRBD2,CASSPREYQETQYF,TGTGCCAGCAGTCCGCGGGAGTACCAAGAGACCCAGTACTTC
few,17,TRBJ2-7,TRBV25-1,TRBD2,CASSKGPSGAFSYEQYF,TGTGCCAGCAGTAAAGGCCCTAGCGGGGCTTTCTCCTACGAGCAGTACTTC
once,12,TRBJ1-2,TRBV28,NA,CASSLPGDGYTF,TGTGCCAGCAGTTTACCAGGGGATGGCTACACCTTC
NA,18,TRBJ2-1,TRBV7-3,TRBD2,CASTFYLTSGSGYNEQFF,TGTGCCAGCACCTTCTACCTTACTAGCGGGAGTGGGTACAATGAGCAGTTCTTC
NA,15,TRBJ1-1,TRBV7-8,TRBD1,CASSLVGGGGYEAFF,TGTGCCAGCAGCTTAGTAGGAGGGGGCGGGTATGAAGCTTTCTTT
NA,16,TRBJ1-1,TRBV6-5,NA,CASSYPGEGLGAEAFF,TGTGCCAGCAGTTACCCGGGGGAGGGGCTAGGCGCTGAAGCTTTCTTT
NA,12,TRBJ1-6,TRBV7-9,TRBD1,CASGTVNSPLHF,TGTGCCAGCGGGACAGTTAATTCACCCCTCCACTTT
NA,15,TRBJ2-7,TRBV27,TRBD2,CASSTWVAGTGEQYF,TGTGCCAGCAGTACCTGGGTAGCGGGAACAGGCGAGCAGTACTTC
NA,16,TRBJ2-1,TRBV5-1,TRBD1,CASSAVGQGARNEQFF,TGCGCCAGCAGCGCCGTAGGACAGGGGGCGCGAAATGAGCAGTTCTTC
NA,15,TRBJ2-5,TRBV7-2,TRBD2,CASSLGLATQETQYF,TGTGCCAGCAGCTTGGGACTAGCTACCCAAGAGACCCAGTACTTC
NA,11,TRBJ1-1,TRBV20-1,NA,CSASRVYEAFF,TGCAGTGCTTCTCGGGTCTATGAAGCTTTCTTT
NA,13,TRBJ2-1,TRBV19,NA,CASSIQGYNEQFF,TGTGCCAGTAGTATACAGGGCTACAATGAGCAGTTCTTC
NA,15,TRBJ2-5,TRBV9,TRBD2,CAIWKRGLAEETQYF,TGTGCCATCTGGAAACGGGGACTAGCGGAAGAGACCCAGTACTTC
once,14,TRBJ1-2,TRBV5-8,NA,CASTGPSEAYGYTF,TGTGCCAGCACGGGTCCGTCCGAGGCCTATGGCTACACCTTC
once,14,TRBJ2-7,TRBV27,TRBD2,CASSPTSGAYEQYF,TGTGCCAGCAGCCCGACTAGCGGGGCCTACGAGCAGTACTTC
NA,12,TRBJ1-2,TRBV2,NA,CASSDGPYGYTF,TGTGCCAGCAGTGATGGCCCCTATGGCTACACCTTC
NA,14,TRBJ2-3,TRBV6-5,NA,CASRRDSLMDTQYF,TGTGCCAGCAGGAGGGACTCTCTTATGGATACGCAGTATTTT
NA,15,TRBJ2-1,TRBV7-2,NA,CASTARAFSYNEQFF,TGTGCCAGCACCGCCCGCGCATTCTCCTACAATGAGCAGTTCTTC